Listed below are T cell receptor beta chains from one sample, sequenced in a study of blood T cell repertoires in COVID-19. Profiled with immunoSEQ multiplex PCR; TCRdb holds only in-frame clones, not every one. The sample has about 93,000 clones, 80% seen once; the top ten hold around 15%. The specimen sequenced was peripheral blood. These receptors came from a human donor in a cohort sampled during active COVID-19. The CDR3 runs from the conserved cysteine through the conserved F or W.

CASSQDPRGTYEQYF	TRBV3-1/TRBV3-2	TRBJ2-7
CASSLRGLFTEAFF	TRBV5-4	TRBJ1-1
CAWSAMRQETQYF	TRBV30	TRBJ2-5
CASSYDRAYVEQYF	TRBV5-6	TRBJ2-7
CASSQGATANYGYTF	TRBV3-1/TRBV3-2	TRBJ1-2
CASSFFGVSYNSPLHF	TRBV5-6	TRBJ1-6
CASSFDRRGEAFF	TRBV5-6	TRBJ1-1
CAISENADTQYF	TRBV10-3	TRBJ2-3
CASSPRSKTGPHEQYF	TRBV18	TRBJ2-7
CASSFGQRFSYEQYF	TRBV11-2	TRBJ2-7
CASSEAGGVGGANVLTF	TRBV10-1	TRBJ2-6
CASSQGTAGVTDTQYF	TRBV4-1	TRBJ2-3
CASSLRRRENSPLHF	TRBV5-6	TRBJ1-6
CASRADRGAEAFF	TRBV12-3/TRBV12-4	TRBJ1-1
CASSSEQGARQPQHF	TRBV2	TRBJ1-5
CASSVDSPLYEQYF	TRBV5-1	TRBJ2-7
CASSLSKQGGPKNIQYF	TRBV28	TRBJ2-4
CASSLEAYQETQYF	TRBV11-2	TRBJ2-5
CASSFVGGPETQYF	TRBV28	TRBJ2-5
CAWARTPQETQYF	TRBV30	TRBJ2-5
CASSQLADRGGYTF	TRBV3-1/TRBV3-2	TRBJ1-2
CASSKLAGSPEQYF	TRBV6-4	TRBJ2-7
CASSLAGLGNTIYF	TRBV5-8	TRBJ1-3
CASGKTGGSYEQYF	TRBV7-9	TRBJ2-7
CAWSVGHRNSPLHF	TRBV30	TRBJ1-6
CASSTYDGGSNSPLHF	TRBV28	TRBJ1-6
CASSRQVNTEAFF	TRBV6-5	TRBJ1-1
CATRDYPFSGANVLTF	TRBV5-1	TRBJ2-6
CASSETVIDSYEQYF	TRBV21-1	TRBJ2-7
CSAGHTEAFF	TRBV29-1	TRBJ1-1
CASSLTSPAPNEQFF	TRBV7-9	TRBJ2-1
CASIGQGGRMNTEAFF	TRBV19	TRBJ1-1
CAIRTGTGGNYEQYF	TRBV10-3	TRBJ2-7
CASSPDRIFSYEQYF	TRBV27	TRBJ2-7
CASSPQDSSYNEQFF	TRBV19	TRBJ2-1
CASSFSGAVQPQHF	TRBV28	TRBJ1-5
CAWSKDTVYEQYF	TRBV30	TRBJ2-7
CASSREGSTEAFF	TRBV14	TRBJ1-1
CASSLRTGGGTDTQYF	TRBV5-1	TRBJ2-3
CASSRYGQGVNEQFF	TRBV4-1	TRBJ2-1
CASSLGSRGGYTF	TRBV11-2	TRBJ1-2
CASKGHPYNEQFF	TRBV2	TRBJ2-1
CASSNRDRSDTEAFF	TRBV7-7	TRBJ1-1
CASTSSGSNTGELFF	TRBV2	TRBJ2-2
CASSPRPGIFNEKLFF	TRBV28	TRBJ1-4